This TCR beta chain was profiled in a study of blood T cell repertoires in COVID-19. The CDR3 has 15 residues. CDR1 MNHEY and CDR2 SMNVEV come from the germline V gene (reference sequence). V lost 6 bases and J lost 0; bases outside the gene matches: 7. Produced via immunoSEQ multiplex PCR; TCRdb's table is partial and in-frame only. The sample shows about 83,000 clones, about nine tenths of them seen only once. The rearrangement uses TRBV27 and TRBJ1-2; 7 bases match TRBD1. Sequenced sample: peripheral blood. The clonotype comes from a woman between 45 and 60 years old with active or convalescent COVID-19. CDR3 DNA sequence: TGTGCCAGCAGGTCCCCAGGGACAGCTAACTATGGCTACACCTTC. It codes for CASRSPGTANYGYTF.